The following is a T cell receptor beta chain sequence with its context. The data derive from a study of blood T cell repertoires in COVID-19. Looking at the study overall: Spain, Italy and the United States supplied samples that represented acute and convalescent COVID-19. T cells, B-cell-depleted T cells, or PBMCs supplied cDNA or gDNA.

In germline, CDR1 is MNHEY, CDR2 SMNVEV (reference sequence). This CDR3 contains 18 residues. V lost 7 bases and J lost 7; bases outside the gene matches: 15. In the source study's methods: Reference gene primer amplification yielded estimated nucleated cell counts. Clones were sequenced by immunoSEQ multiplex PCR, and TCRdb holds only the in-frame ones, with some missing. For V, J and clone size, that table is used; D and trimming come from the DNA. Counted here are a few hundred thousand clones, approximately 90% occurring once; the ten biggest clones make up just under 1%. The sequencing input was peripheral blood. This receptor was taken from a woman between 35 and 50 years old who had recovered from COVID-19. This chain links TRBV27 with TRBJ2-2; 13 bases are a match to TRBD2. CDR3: CASTPGLAGFRCGGELFF. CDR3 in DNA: TGTGCCAGCACCCCGGGACTAGCGGGATTTCGGTGCGGCGGGGAGCTGTTTTTT.